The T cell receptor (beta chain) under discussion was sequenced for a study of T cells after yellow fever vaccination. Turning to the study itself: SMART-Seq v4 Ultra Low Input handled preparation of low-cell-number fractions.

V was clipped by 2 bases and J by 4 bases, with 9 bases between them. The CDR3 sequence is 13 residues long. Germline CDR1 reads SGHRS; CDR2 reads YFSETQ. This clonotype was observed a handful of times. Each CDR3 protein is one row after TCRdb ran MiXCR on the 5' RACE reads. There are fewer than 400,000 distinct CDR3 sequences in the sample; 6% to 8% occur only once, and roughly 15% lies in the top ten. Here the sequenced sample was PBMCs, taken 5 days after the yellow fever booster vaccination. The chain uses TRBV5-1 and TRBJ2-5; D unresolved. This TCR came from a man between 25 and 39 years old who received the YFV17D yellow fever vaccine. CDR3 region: CASSLSPGETQYF. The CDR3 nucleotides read TGCGCCAGCAGCTTAAGTCCGGGAGAGACCCAGTACTTC.